Listed below are T cell receptor beta chains from one sample, sequenced in a study of cytomegalovirus exposure and HLA in healthy donors. TCRdb's copy holds only in-frame clones and misses some; the assay was immunoSEQ multiplex PCR. In the table there are tens of thousands of clones, around 90% of which are singletons. The specimen was PBMCs. The receptors stem from a woman aged 18 to 35 in good health and CMV-seropositive. Both conserved end residues are part of each CDR3. The D gene is left open where the match is weak. Size values are once, few and many counts, or a class for expanded clones, and some rows have none.

J: TRBJ2-7; V: TRBV4-1; D: TRBD1; size: -; DNA: TGCGCCAGCAGCGCCCGGGACAGGGGCAACTACGAGCAGTACTTC; CDR3: CASSARDRGNYEQYF
J: TRBJ2-7; V: TRBV10-3; D: -; size: few; DNA: TGTGCCAGCACCGGGAGTCCCCGCGAGCAGTACTTC; CDR3: CASTGSPREQYF
J: TRBJ2-3; V: TRBV5-1; D: TRBD2; size: -; DNA: TGCGCCAGCAGCTTGGCAGGACTAGCGGGGGTGAGCACAGATACGCAGTATTTT; CDR3: CASSLAGLAGVSTDTQYF
J: TRBJ2-1; V: TRBV29-1; D: TRBD1; size: -; DNA: TGCAGCGCGAGACAGGGATCCTACAATGAGCAGTTCTTC; CDR3: CSARQGSYNEQFF
J: TRBJ2-7; V: TRBV28; D: TRBD2; size: -; DNA: TGTGCCAGCAGTTGGACTAGCGGATACTCCTACGAGCAGTACTTC; CDR3: CASSWTSGYSYEQYF
J: TRBJ2-5; V: TRBV6-5; D: TRBD2; size: few; DNA: TGTGCCAGCAGTCGAGGACTAGCGGAAGAGACCCAGTACTTC; CDR3: CASSRGLAEETQYF
J: TRBJ1-5; V: TRBV6-1; D: -; size: -; DNA: TGTGCCAGCATTGGGAGAAATAGCAATCAGCCCCAGCATTTT; CDR3: CASIGRNSNQPQHF
J: TRBJ1-2; V: TRBV2; D: TRBD1; size: -; DNA: TGTGCCAGCAGGGGGGACAGGGGGCAACTTGGCTACACCTTC; CDR3: CASRGDRGQLGYTF
J: TRBJ2-7; V: TRBV4-3; D: TRBD2; size: -; DNA: TGCGCCAGCAGCCAAGATACGGGAGCGGGGCCCTACGAGCAGTACTTC; CDR3: CASSQDTGAGPYEQYF
J: TRBJ2-1; V: TRBV19; D: TRBD1; size: -; DNA: TGTGCCAGTAGGGGTTTTGGACAGGGGGCGTACAATGAGCAGTTCTTC; CDR3: CASRGFGQGAYNEQFF
J: TRBJ1-1; V: TRBV7-9; D: -; size: -; DNA: TGTGCCAGCAGCTTAGCGTTCCGGAGCACTGAAGCTTTCTTT; CDR3: CASSLAFRSTEAFF
J: TRBJ1-1; V: TRBV19; D: TRBD1; size: -; DNA: TGTGCCAGCACCGGACAGGGCCACACTGAAGCTTTCTTT; CDR3: CASTGQGHTEAFF
J: TRBJ2-7; V: TRBV5-4; D: -; size: -; DNA: TGTGCCAGCACCGGTCCCCCTGACTACTACGAGCAGTACTTC; CDR3: CASTGPPDYYEQYF
J: TRBJ2-5; V: TRBV19; D: TRBD2; size: -; DNA: TGTGCCAGTAGTAGTAGCGGGGGGGCCGAGAAGACCCAGTACTTC; CDR3: CASSSSGGAEKTQYF
J: TRBJ1-6; V: TRBV6-5; D: -; size: once; DNA: TGTGCCAGCAGTTTTATTGGTTGGGAGGTGGCCCTCCACTTT; CDR3: CASSFIGWEVALHF
J: TRBJ1-4; V: TRBV2; D: TRBD1; size: once; DNA: TGTGCCAGCAGTGGCGCGGGACAGGTCCGGATCGCAACTAATGAAAAACTGTTTTTT; CDR3: CASSGAGQVRIATNEKLFF
J: TRBJ2-7; V: TRBV6-5; D: -; size: -; DNA: TGTGCCAGCAGTTACTCGAGGGGGTACGAGCAGTACTTC; CDR3: CASSYSRGYEQYF
J: TRBJ2-5; V: TRBV5-5; D: -; size: -; DNA: TGTGCCAGCAGCGGAGGCTGGGGGACCCAGTACTTC; CDR3: CASSGGWGTQYF
J: TRBJ2-7; V: TRBV18; D: TRBD1; size: -; DNA: TGTGCCAGCTCACCTCGACAGGGATCGTCCTACGAGCAGTACTTC; CDR3: CASSPRQGSSYEQYF
J: TRBJ1-4; V: TRBV9; D: TRBD1; size: -; DNA: TGTGCCAGCAGCGTACCCCGGGACAGGGGAGAGGCTAATGAAAAACTGTTTTTT; CDR3: CASSVPRDRGEANEKLFF
J: TRBJ2-7; V: TRBV11-2; D: TRBD1; size: -; DNA: TGTGCCAGCAGCTTCCGGGACAGGGGTTCACTGTACGAGCAGTACTTC; CDR3: CASSFRDRGSLYEQYF
J: TRBJ2-3; V: TRBV19; D: -; size: -; DNA: TGTGCCAGTAGTATCACAGGTCGAAACGCAGATACGCAGTATTTT; CDR3: CASSITGRNADTQYF
J: TRBJ2-7; V: TRBV28; D: TRBD1; size: -; DNA: TGTGCCAGCAGTGGGGGACAGGGGGCGACCTACGAGCAGTACTTC; CDR3: CASSGGQGATYEQYF
J: TRBJ1-6; V: TRBV7-6; D: -; size: -; DNA: TGTGCCAGCAGCTTAGATCCGGGAGCAAATTCACCCCTCCACTTT; CDR3: CASSLDPGANSPLHF
J: TRBJ2-7; V: TRBV6-5; D: TRBD1; size: -; DNA: TGTGCCAGCAGTGGGGGACAGGGGAACTACGAGCAGTACTTC; CDR3: CASSGGQGNYEQYF
J: TRBJ1-3; V: TRBV28; D: -; size: -; DNA: TGTGCCAGCAGTTTATCCTTCTCTGGAAACACCATATATTTT; CDR3: CASSLSFSGNTIYF
J: TRBJ2-1; V: TRBV2; D: TRBD2; size: -; DNA: TGTGCCAGCAAAGACAGCGGGAGCTCGAACTACAATGAGCAGTTCTTC; CDR3: CASKDSGSSNYNEQFF
J: TRBJ2-5; V: TRBV11-2; D: TRBD2; size: -; DNA: TGTGCCAGCAGCTCACCCTTTACTAGCGGACAAGAGACCCAGTACTTC; CDR3: CASSSPFTSGQETQYF
J: TRBJ1-2; V: TRBV4-3; D: -; size: -; DNA: TGCGCCAGCAGCCAAGATCAGGGGCAGGGTGGCTATGGCTACACCTTC; CDR3: CASSQDQGQGGYGYTF
J: TRBJ2-1; V: TRBV27; D: TRBD1; size: -; DNA: TGTGCCAGCAGTCCCGGGACAGGCCTTTACAATGAGCAGTTCTTC; CDR3: CASSPGTGLYNEQFF
J: TRBJ1-5; V: TRBV6-5; D: TRBD1; size: -; DNA: TGTGCCAGCAGTCGCGGACAGGACAGTTATCAGCCCCAGCATTTT; CDR3: CASSRGQDSYQPQHF
J: TRBJ2-2; V: TRBV27; D: TRBD2; size: -; DNA: TGTGCCAGCAGTTTCACGAGCGGGGGGGCTTCCGGGGAGCTGTTTTTT; CDR3: CASSFTSGGASGELFF
J: TRBJ2-2; V: TRBV20-1; D: -; size: -; DNA: TGCAGTGCCAAGCGTTTGGGGGAGCTGTTTTTT; CDR3: CSAKRLGELFF
J: TRBJ1-1; V: TRBV19; D: -; size: -; DNA: TGTGCCAGTAGTGGGATACACAGGGTTCGGATCCCTGAAGCTTTCTTT; CDR3: CASSGIHRVRIPEAFF
J: TRBJ2-3; V: TRBV14; D: TRBD1; size: few; DNA: TGTGCCAGCAGTCAAAACCTACAGGGGGATACGCAGTATTTT; CDR3: CASSQNLQGDTQYF